These 22 T cell receptor beta chains were sequenced from one sample in a study of T-cell reconstitution after alpha-beta-depleted transplantation in children. During its preparation, the TCRbeta library received unique molecular identifiers. TCRdb reanalysed the PCR reads using MiXCR and keeps one entry per CDR3 protein. The table includes about 980,000 distinct CDR3 sequences, 25% to 30% detected once. Specimen: PBMCs, mostly from graft donor cells, collected 360 days after TCRalphabeta/CD19-depleted stem cell transplant. The receptor source for this set is a boy less than two years old who had a stem cell transplant for SCID, so the T cells may come from the graft donor.

The V and J genes are TRBV7-9 and TRBJ2-6; maybe TRBD1 (5 bases). CDR1 is SEHNR, CDR2 FQNEAQ, per germline (reference sequence). The CDR3 extends over 17 amino acids. The V end lost 2 bases, the J end lost 2 bases, and 13 bases lay between the germline ends. The CDR3 loop is CASSLYPGRTGANVLTF. CDR3 DNA sequence: TGTGCCAGCAGCTTATATCCAGGGCGGACTGGGGCCAACGTCCTGACTTTC.

V is TRBV15 and J is TRBJ1-4; D might be TRBD1 (5 bases). The CDR3 runs 16 residues. V lost 5 bases to trimming and J lost 7 bases, with 20 bases between them. Germline-derived CDR1 and CDR2 are LNHNV and YYDKDF (reference sequence). The CDR3 here is CATSLYTTGEGEKLFF. Written as DNA, the CDR3 is TGTGCCACCAGCCTCTATACGACGGGGGAGGGTGAAAAACTGTTTTTT.

The V call is TRBV28, the J call TRBJ2-6; either TRBD1 or TRBD2 may supply D (5 bases each). The germline CDR1 and CDR2 sequences are MDHEN and SYDVKM. V gave up 2 bases and J gave up 0 bases, with 11 bases separating them. This CDR3 region has 17 residues. The CDR3 spells CASSLEGPYSGANVLTF. CDR3 sequence (DNA): TGTGCCAGCAGTTTAGAGGGGCCCTACTCTGGGGCCAACGTCCTGACTTTC. Full variable domain (missing parts from reference TRBV28 and TRBJ2-6): DVKVTQSSRYLVKRTGEKVFLECVQDMDHENMFWYRQDPGLGLRLIYFSYDVKMKEKGDIPEGYSVSREKKERFSLILESASTNQTSMYLCASSLEGPYSGANVLTFGAGSRLTVL.

This clonotype has just a few counts. V and J are TRBV29-1 and TRBJ2-4, with D uncertain. Germline V gene lookup returns CDR1 SQVTM and CDR2 ANQGSEA. The CDR3 contains 13 residues. V gave up 6 bases and J gave up 8 bases, with 17 bases separating them. The CDR3 DNA follows: TGCAGCGTGAGCGCAGGATTGTTGGACATTCAGTACTTC. It codes for CSVSAGLLDIQYF.

The chain is built from TRBV5-1 and TRBJ1-2; weak D call: TRBD1 (5 bases). V was pared by 3 bases and J by 6 bases, with 15 bases between. The V gene's germline CDR1 is SGHRS and CDR2 YFSETQ. The CDR3 has 14 amino acids. The CDR3 bases are TGCGCCAGCAGCTCCCAGGGAGGTATGGATGGCTACACCTTC. It codes for CASSSQGGMDGYTF.

This clonotype appeared a few times. The chain has TRBV6-5 and TRBJ1-1; D ambiguous. V lost 0 bases to trimming and J lost 0 bases, with 8 bases between them. The CDR3 has 15 residues. Looked up from germline, CDR1 is MNHEY and CDR2 is SVGAGI. The CDR3 DNA reads as TGTGCCAGCAGTTACTCCGCGGCTATGAACACTGAAGCTTTCTTT. Protein sequence: CASSYSAAMNTEAFF.

The chain combines TRBV12-3 or TRBV12-4 with TRBJ2-7; D might be TRBD2 (6 bases). The CDR3 covers 16 residues. Trimming left V 1 base short and J 7 bases short, with 20 bases between. The chain's CDR3 is CASSLGPGLPRGEQYF. The DNA of the CDR3 is TGTGCCAGCAGTTTAGGGCCGGGACTCCCCCGAGGGGAGCAGTACTTC.

V gene TRBV10-3 combines with J gene TRBJ2-2; 10 nucleotides match TRBD1. V shed 1 base and J 4 bases; nucleotides not matched to a gene: 9. Germline V gives CDR1 ENHRY, CDR2 SYGVKD. This CDR3 has 18 residues. CDR3 sequence (DNA): TGTGCCATCAGTGAGTACATCAGGGACAGGGGCGTCACCGGGGAGCTGTTTTTT. Translated: CAISEYIRDRGVTGELFF.

This chain uses TRBV27 with TRBJ1-2; D perhaps matches TRBD1 (6 bases). CDR1 MNHEY and CDR2 SMNVEV come from the germline V gene (reference sequence). V was pared by 8 bases and J by 4 bases, with 14 bases between. The CDR3 loop spans 13 amino acids. This CDR3 is CASGITGLYGYTF. In DNA form, the CDR3 reads TGTGCCAGCGGTATAACAGGGCTCTATGGCTACACCTTC.

This clonotype was seen a handful of times. This sequence joins TRBV12-3 or TRBV12-4 and TRBJ2-7; 8 positions match TRBD2. V trimming: 6 bases; J trimming: 7 bases; junction bases outside the gene matches: 11. The CDR3 totals 14 residues. The CDR3 protein is CASSRQRGPEEQYF. The CDR3, as DNA: TGTGCCAGCAGCCGTCAGCGGGGGCCCGAGGAGCAGTACTTC.

This clonotype was picked up a small number of times. This chain connects TRBV6-5 to TRBJ2-3; 10 bases fit TRBD1. J gave up 3 bases and V 2 bases, and 2 bases lay outside the gene matches. The CDR3 has 15 amino acids. Germline lookup yields CDR1 MNHEY and CDR2 SVGAGI. The CDR3, as DNA: TGTGCCAGCAGTTACCCGGGACAGGGGACAGATACGCAGTATTTT. It yields the protein CASSYPGQGTDTQYF.

V gene TRBV6-6 combines with J gene TRBJ2-1; D is unclear. The CDR3 is made up of 13 amino acids. Per the germline V gene, CDR1 is MNHNY and CDR2 is SVGAGI (reference sequence). V was clipped by 4 bases and J by 8 bases, with 12 bases between them. The CDR3 bases are TGTGCCAGCAGTTTCTCAGGCCCACATGAGCAGTTCTTC. Protein: CASSFSGPHEQFF.

The chain links TRBV2 to TRBJ1-5; D is unclear. Deletions cut 8 bases from V and 5 bases from J, with 19 bases between. From germline, CDR1 is SNHLY and CDR2 FYNNEI. CDR3 length: 15 residues. The CDR3 bases are TGTGCCAGCCAGCTAAGGGTGGTAAGAGATCAGCCCCAGCATTTT. As protein: CASQLRVVRDQPQHF. Full variable domain (remainder filled in from reference TRBV2 and TRBJ1-5): EPEVTQTPSHQVTQMGQEVILRCVPISNHLYFYWYRQILGQKVEFLVSFYNNEISEKSEIFDDQFSVERPDGSNFTLKIRSTKLEDSAMYFCASQLRVVRDQPQHFGDGTRLSIL.

This clonotype was found many times. The chain is built from TRBV20-1 and TRBJ2-3; the match to TRBD2 covers 10 bases. The germline V gene encodes CDR1 DFQATT and CDR2 SNEGSKA (reference sequence). The CDR3 sequence is 14 residues long. Trimming at V came to 0 bases and at J to 3 bases, leaving 0 bases not matched to a gene. As DNA, the CDR3 is TGCAGTGCTAGAGAACTAGCGGGGACAGATACGCAGTATTTT. Translation: CSARELAGTDTQYF.

This clonotype has just a few counts. The chain employs TRBV20-1 and TRBJ1-6; no clear D gene. The CDR3 sequence is 15 residues long. CDR1 and CDR2 (germline): DFQATT, SNEGSKA (reference sequence). V shed 0 bases and J shed 3 bases, with 9 bases lying between them. The CDR3 reads CSARDFQSYNSPLHF. Here the CDR3 DNA reads TGCAGTGCTAGAGATTTCCAGAGCTATAATTCACCCCTCCACTTT.

This chain uses TRBV20-1 with TRBJ2-5; 7 bases are a match to TRBD2. There are 14 residues in the CDR3. J was trimmed by 4 bases and V by 6 bases; bases with no gene match: 11. Germline values: CDR1 DFQATT, CDR2 SNEGSKA (reference sequence). CDR3 in DNA: TGCAGTGCAGGGCCTAGCGGAGATGGAGAGACCCAGTACTTC. Its translation is CSAGPSGDGETQYF.

Many counts were recorded for this clonotype. V usage is TRBV12-3 or TRBV12-4 and J usage is TRBJ1-5; 9 nucleotides agree with TRBD1. The CDR3 spans 14 residues. The J segment lost 5 bases and the V segment lost 6 bases, leaving 5 bases of the junction unmatched. The CDR3, as DNA: TGTGCCAGCAGCCCGGACAGGGGCGATCAGCCCCAGCATTTT. Translation gives CASSPDRGDQPQHF.

This chain links TRBV12-3 or TRBV12-4 with TRBJ2-7, with 7 positions matching TRBD2. J lost 2 bases, V lost 3 bases, and 7 bases had no gene match. This CDR3 has 15 residues. CDR3 loop: CASSFWGGAAYEQYF. The CDR3, as DNA: TGTGCCAGCAGTTTTTGGGGAGGGGCTGCCTACGAGCAGTACTTC.

This clonotype has a count of ten or more. The chain is built from TRBV29-1 and TRBJ2-3; the D is unclear. Germline lookup yields CDR1 SQVTM and CDR2 ANQGSEA. The CDR3 covers 13 residues. The V end was cut by 6 bases, the J end by 0 bases, with 10 bases between. The CDR3 loop reads CSVCLSSTDTQYF. The CDR3 DNA reads as TGCAGCGTGTGCCTTTCTAGCACAGATACGCAGTATTTT.

The rearrangement uses TRBV2 and TRBJ2-5; D uncertain. The V end was cut by 10 bases, the J end by 5 bases, with 17 bases between. This CDR3 has 13 amino acids. CDR1 SNHLY and CDR2 FYNNEI come from the germline V gene. The CDR3 nucleotides read TGTGCCACCAGACTTACCGTTGTGGAGACCCAGTACTTC. This codes for CATRLTVVETQYF.

The chain uses TRBV12-3 or TRBV12-4 and TRBJ1-1; possible D gene TRBD1, 5 bases. The CDR3 covers 15 residues. The V end lost 5 bases, the J end lost 0 bases, and 13 bases lay between the germline ends. The CDR3 is CASSTYGAVNTEAFF. In DNA, the CDR3 is TGTGCCAGCAGTACCTACGGGGCGGTGAACACTGAAGCTTTCTTT.

The J gene is TRBJ2-3, the V gene TRBV5-1; D uncertain. Between the trimmed V and J ends, which lost 0 bases and 0 bases, there was a span of 8 bases. The CDR3 is 15 amino acids. Germline assignment: CDR1 SGHRS and CDR2 YFSETQ. CDR3 residues: CASSLDQASTDTQYF. CDR3 coding DNA: TGCGCCAGCAGCTTGGACCAGGCTAGCACAGATACGCAGTATTTT.